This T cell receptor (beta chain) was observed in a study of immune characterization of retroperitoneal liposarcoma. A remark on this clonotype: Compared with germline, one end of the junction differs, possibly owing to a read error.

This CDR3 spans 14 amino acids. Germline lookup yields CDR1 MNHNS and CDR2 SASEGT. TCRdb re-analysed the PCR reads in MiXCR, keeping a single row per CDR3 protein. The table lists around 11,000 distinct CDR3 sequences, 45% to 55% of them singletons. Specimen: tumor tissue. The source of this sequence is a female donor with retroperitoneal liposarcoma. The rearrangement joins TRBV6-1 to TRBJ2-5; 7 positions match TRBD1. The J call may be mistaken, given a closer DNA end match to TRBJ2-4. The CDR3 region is CTSSYGGQTNIQYF. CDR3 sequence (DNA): TGTACCAGCAGTTATGGGGGACAGACAAACATTCAGTACTTC.